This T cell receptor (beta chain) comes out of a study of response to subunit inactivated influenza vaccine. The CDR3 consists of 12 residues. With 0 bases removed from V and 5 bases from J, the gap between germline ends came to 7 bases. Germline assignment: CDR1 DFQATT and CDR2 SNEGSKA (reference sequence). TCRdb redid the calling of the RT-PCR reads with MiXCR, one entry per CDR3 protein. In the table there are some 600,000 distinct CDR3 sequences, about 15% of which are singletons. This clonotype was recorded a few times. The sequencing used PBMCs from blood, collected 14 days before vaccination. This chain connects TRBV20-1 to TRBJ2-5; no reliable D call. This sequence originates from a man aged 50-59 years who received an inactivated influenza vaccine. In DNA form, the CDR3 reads TGCAGTGCTAGAGATTCCGAGGAGACCCAGTACTTC. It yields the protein CSARDSEETQYF.